These 9 T cell receptor beta chains came from one sample sequenced in a study of shared clonotypes between healthy human individuals. The repertoire was sequenced with immunoSEQ multiplex PCR; TCRdb's copy has only in-frame clones and lacks some. The data show about 2.3 million clones, about 90% seen once. The sequencing sample was made of naive CD4+ T cells from PBMCs. This sample's subset: CD45RA+ positively selected. Receptors originate from a man younger than 35 in good health. Some clones in this sample may be carry-over from other donors' samples.

The chain recombines TRBV11-2 with TRBJ2-2; 8 bases align to TRBD1. The junction had 10 bases not matched to a gene; V was cut back by 5 bases and J by 5 bases. The CDR3 consists of 16 residues. Per germline, CDR1 SGHAT and CDR2 FQNNGV. CDR3 residues: CASSPRRQGMTGELFF. In DNA form, the CDR3 reads TGTGCCAGCAGCCCTCGCCGACAGGGGATGACCGGGGAGCTGTTTTTT.

This sequence joins TRBV5-1 and TRBJ2-7, with 7 bases that match TRBD2. The CDR3 has 18 amino acids. CDR1 and CDR2 (germline): SGHRS, YFSETQ. V lost 3 bases to trimming and J lost 4 bases; unmatched junction nucleotides: 19. CDR3 region: CASSYTSVTSGTVYEQYF. The CDR3 DNA reads TGCGCCAGCAGCTACACCTCGGTCACCAGCGGGACCGTATACGAGCAGTACTTC.

Comments on this clone: The same CDR3 is also encoded by other DNA sequences in this sample. J is TRBJ2-5 and V is TRBV7-8; D possibly corresponds to TRBD2 (6 bases). Germline lookup yields CDR1 SGHVS and CDR2 FQNEAQ. Trimming took 1 base from V and 5 from J, leaving 11 bases between them. This CDR3 has 14 amino acids. CDR3 amino acids: CASSLVGGLETQYF. The CDR3 nucleotides read TGTGCCAGCAGCTTAGTTGGAGGGTTGGAGACCCAGTACTTC.

In regard to this clone: The identical CDR3 is also encoded by other nucleotide sequences in the sample. The chain couples TRBV7-2 to TRBJ1-5; possibly TRBD1 for D (6 bases). The V end lost 10 bases, the J end lost 9 bases, and 19 bases lay between the germline ends. The CDR3 spans 13 residues. Looked up from germline, CDR1 is SGHTA and CDR2 is FQGNSA. The CDR3 DNA reads as TGTGCCACCAGGAAATCCAGGGGAGCGCCCCAGCATTTT. This sequence encodes CATRKSRGAPQHF.

The V and J genes are TRBV6-5 and TRBJ1-5; 7 bases agree with TRBD1. The CDR3 spans 14 residues. CDR1 is MNHEY and CDR2 is SVGAGI in the germline V gene. Germline trimming cut 6 bases from V and 7 bases from J; bases unmatched to any gene: 9. The CDR3 region is CASRERQGSQPQHF. The CDR3 nucleotides are TGTGCCAGCAGGGAGCGACAGGGTTCCCAGCCCCAGCATTTT.

This chain uses TRBV5-1 with TRBJ2-1; 12 bases agree with TRBD1. This CDR3 comprises 16 residues. J was trimmed by 6 bases and V by 3 bases; bases with no gene match: 7. Germline-derived CDR1 and CDR2 are SGHRS and YFSETQ. Written as DNA, the CDR3 is TGCGCCAGCAGCTGGAAGGGACAGGGGGCGATCAATGAGCAGTTCTTC. Translating gives CASSWKGQGAINEQFF.

The chain recombines TRBV19 with TRBJ1-4; possible D gene TRBD1, 6 bases. This CDR3 is 15 amino acids long. Germline V gene lookup returns CDR1 LNHDA and CDR2 SQIVND (reference sequence). V was clipped by 6 bases and J by 8 bases, with 19 bases between them. CDR3: CASRGGQELGEKLFF. DNA of the CDR3: TGTGCCAGTAGGGGGGGGCAGGAACTCGGCGAAAAACTGTTTTTT.

This chain joins TRBV25-1 and TRBJ2-2; TRBD1 matches 8 bases. The CDR3 totals 14 residues. The V gene's germline CDR1 is MGHDK and CDR2 SYGVNS. V lost 6 bases and J lost 3; bases outside the gene matches: 3. CDR3 sequence reads: CASSQTGDTGELFF. The CDR3 nucleotides are TGTGCCAGCAGCCAGACAGGGGACACCGGGGAGCTGTTTTTT.

A remark on this clone: The same CDR3 arises from other DNA sequences in this sample as well. This chain uses TRBV2 with TRBJ1-1, with no clear D. V lost 5 bases and J 8 bases, leaving 9 bases between the germline ends. Germline lookup yields CDR1 SNHLY and CDR2 FYNNEI. This CDR3 has 11 residues. CDR3 residues: CASSYQTEAFF. CDR3 nucleotide sequence: TGTGCCAGCAGTTACCAGACAGAAGCTTTCTTT.